Listed below are T cell receptor beta chains from one sample, sequenced in a study of T-cell reconstitution after alpha-beta-depleted transplantation in children. In TCRdb, the PCR reads were re-called with MiXCR into one record per CDR3 protein. This sample has a few hundred thousand distinct CDR3 sequences; around 27% occur once, and the top ten carry under 45%. Sample: PBMCs, taken before TCRalphabeta/CD19-depleted stem cell transplant. The receptors derive from a boy under two years old with Wiskott-Aldrich syndrome, due to receive a stem cell transplant. CDR3s include the opening cysteine and the closing phenylalanine or tryptophan. The D gene is left open where the match is weak. A clone size is listed for some rows: how often the clone was seen (once, few, many), or a class if it is expanded.

v_call	d_call	j_call	clone_size	cdr3_aa	cdr3_nt
TRBV12-3/TRBV12-4	-	TRBJ1-2	few	CASSLIGGYGYTF	TGTGCCAGCAGTTTAATTGGGGGCTATGGCTACACCTTC
TRBV5-1	TRBD1	TRBJ1-1	few	CASSWTGTGLMNTEAFF	TGCGCCAGCAGCTGGACCGGGACAGGGTTAATGAACACTGAAGCTTTCTTT
TRBV7-8	-	TRBJ2-7	-	CASSLGGAMSAAYEQYF	TGTGCCAGCAGCTTAGGGGGGGCCATGTCAGCGGCCTACGAGCAGTACTTC
TRBV12-3/TRBV12-4	TRBD2	TRBJ2-3	many	CASSPRGTDTQYF	TGTGCCAGCAGCCCGCGGGGGACAGATACGCAGTATTTT
TRBV5-6	TRBD2	TRBJ2-1	-	CASSLLKREGTRDEQFF	TGTGCCAGCAGCTTACTTAAGCGGGAGGGGACTAGGGATGAGCAGTTCTTC
TRBV5-1	-	TRBJ1-1	-	CASTILTGQNTEAFF	TGCGCCAGCACCATTTTGACAGGCCAGAACACTGAAGCTTTCTTT
TRBV5-1	-	TRBJ2-4	-	CASSFGTSNIQYF	TGCGCCAGCAGCTTTGGGACGTCAAACATTCAGTACTTC
TRBV30	TRBD1	TRBJ1-6	-	CAWKDRGGSPLHF	TGTGCCTGGAAGGACAGGGGAGGATCACCCCTCCACTTT
TRBV10-3	-	TRBJ2-2	-	CAISELEGGELFF	TGTGCCATCAGTGAGTTGGAGGGCGGGGAGCTGTTTTTT
TRBV10-3	-	TRBJ2-7	-	CAISGDRLGAYEQYF	TGTGCCATCAGTGGGGATAGGCTAGGAGCCTACGAGCAGTACTTC
TRBV10-3	-	TRBJ2-1	few	CATSGSDEQFF	TGTGCCACCTCAGGTAGTGATGAGCAGTTCTTC
TRBV24-1	-	TRBJ2-3	few	CATSDLEPDTDTQYF	TGTGCCACCAGTGATTTAGAACCGGACACAGATACGCAGTATTTT
TRBV12-3/TRBV12-4	-	TRBJ1-6	few	CASSNGGTYNSPLHF	TGTGCCAGCAGTAACGGTGGCACCTATAATTCACCCCTCCACTTT
TRBV2	-	TRBJ2-3	many	CASSEAGRTDTQYF	TGTGCCAGCAGTGAGGCAGGTCGCACAGATACGCAGTATTTT
TRBV20-1	TRBD1	TRBJ1-2	many	CSARYPGQMFYGYTF	TGCAGTGCTAGATACCCGGGACAGATGTTCTATGGCTACACCTTC
TRBV27	TRBD2	TRBJ2-1	-	CATRGASGSNEQFF	TGTGCCACCAGGGGGGCTAGCGGGAGTAATGAGCAGTTCTTC
TRBV5-1	-	TRBJ2-7	-	CASSWGDSPWEQYF	TGCGCCAGCAGCTGGGGGGACTCCCCGTGGGAGCAGTACTTC
TRBV5-6	-	TRBJ2-1	few	CASSLARPYNEQFF	TGTGCCAGCAGCTTGGCCCGACCGTACAATGAGCAGTTCTTC
TRBV11-2	TRBD1	TRBJ2-4	-	CASRRPGQGQNIQYF	TGTGCCAGCAGACGACCGGGACAGGGCCAAAACATTCAGTACTTC
TRBV5-1	-	TRBJ2-7	few	CASGNTDYEQYF	TGCGCCAGCGGAAATACCGACTACGAGCAGTACTTC
TRBV5-1	TRBD1	TRBJ2-3	few	CASSLARGLGDTQYF	TGCGCCAGCAGCTTGGCCAGGGGGCTTGGGGATACGCAGTATTTT
TRBV20-1	-	TRBJ2-2	-	CSASEGSYTGELFF	TGCAGTGCTAGTGAGGGGTCATACACCGGGGAGCTGTTTTTT
TRBV12-3/TRBV12-4	-	TRBJ2-5	few	CASSLGFPAGQETQYF	TGTGCCAGCAGTTTAGGATTCCCGGCAGGGCAAGAGACCCAGTACTTC
TRBV29-1	-	TRBJ1-2	few	CSVEPSLGYTF	TGCAGCGTTGAGCCCAGTCTCGGCTACACCTTC
TRBV20-1	-	TRBJ2-2	-	CSARLRASRAGELFF	TGCAGTGCTAGGTTGCGGGCTAGTCGGGCCGGGGAGCTGTTTTTT
TRBV6-1	-	TRBJ2-1	-	CASTLGRFNEQFF	TGTGCCAGCACCCTAGGGCGGTTCAATGAGCAGTTCTTC
TRBV18	-	TRBJ2-5	few	CASSQHQETQYF	TGTGCCAGCTCACAGCACCAAGAGACCCAGTACTTC
TRBV3-1	-	TRBJ2-7	few	CASSLFLQAYEQYF	TGTGCCAGCAGCCTCTTTCTACAAGCCTACGAGCAGTACTTC
TRBV12-3/TRBV12-4	-	TRBJ1-3	few	CASSRGDGIPSGNTIYF	TGTGCCAGCAGTCGGGGGGACGGAATCCCCTCTGGAAACACCATATATTTT
TRBV5-1	-	TRBJ1-5	-	CASSLGGGKPQHF	TGCGCCAGCAGCTTGGGGGGGGGTAAGCCCCAGCATTTT
TRBV10-3	TRBD2	TRBJ2-1	-	CAISESAGVSYNEQFF	TGTGCCATCAGTGAGTCGGCGGGGGTCTCCTACAATGAGCAGTTCTTC
TRBV6-2/TRBV6-3	TRBD2	TRBJ2-7	-	CASRTGTSGRFKYF	TGTGCCAGCAGAACAGGGACTAGCGGGAGGTTCAAGTACTTC
TRBV24-1	-	TRBJ2-2	-	CASWDTGELFF	TGTGCCAGCTGGGACACCGGGGAGCTGTTTTTT
TRBV12-3/TRBV12-4	TRBD2	TRBJ2-2	-	CASTIGLAGPGELFF	TGTGCCAGCACCATTGGACTAGCGGGACCCGGGGAGCTGTTTTTT
TRBV7-2	-	TRBJ1-2	once	CASSWGPVAPYGYTF	TGTGCCAGCAGCTGGGGCCCGGTAGCCCCCTATGGCTACACCTTC
TRBV5-6	-	TRBJ2-5	-	CASSLGGRASLETQYF	TGTGCCAGCAGCTTGGGGGGCAGGGCTTCCTTGGAGACCCAGTACTTC
TRBV4-2	TRBD2	TRBJ2-3	few	CASSQRVSGRRGTDTQYF	TGTGCCAGCAGCCAAAGGGTCAGCGGGAGGAGGGGAACAGATACGCAGTATTTT
TRBV5-1	-	TRBJ2-7	-	CASSKTRSDYEQYF	TGCGCCAGCAGTAAGACTAGAAGCGACTACGAGCAGTACTTC
TRBV5-1	-	TRBJ2-1	many	CASSLRYNEQFF	TGCGCCAGCAGCTTGAGGTACAATGAGCAGTTCTTC
TRBV24-1	-	TRBJ2-5	-	CATSLTQETQYF	TGTGCCACCAGCCTAACGCAAGAGACCCAGTACTTC
TRBV27	-	TRBJ2-1	few	CASSTDRSSYNEQFF	TGTGCCAGCAGTACAGACAGGAGCTCCTACAATGAGCAGTTCTTC
TRBV7-3	TRBD2	TRBJ2-1	-	CASSQRTSGSHEQFF	TGTGCCAGCAGCCAACGGACTAGCGGGAGCCATGAGCAGTTCTTC
TRBV5-1	-	TRBJ2-5	-	CASSRNRDETQYF	TGCGCCAGCAGCCGGAACAGGGATGAGACCCAGTACTTC
TRBV7-8	-	TRBJ1-5	few	CASSLAMGDQPQHF	TGTGCCAGCAGCTTAGCGATGGGGGATCAGCCCCAGCATTTT
TRBV20-1	-	TRBJ1-1	few	CSAPPPYHTEAFF	TGCAGTGCTCCCCCCCCTTACCACACTGAAGCTTTCTTT
TRBV7-8	TRBD2	TRBJ2-1	few	CASSLSSGRAYNEQFF	TGTGCCAGCAGCCTGTCTAGCGGGAGGGCCTACAATGAGCAGTTCTTC
TRBV21-1	-	TRBJ2-1	-	CASSKPSSREVDNEQFF	TGTGCCAGCAGCAAACCCAGTTCTCGGGAGGTGGACAATGAGCAGTTCTTC
TRBV7-6	-	TRBJ1-5	-	CASSLNGAGPQHF	TGTGCCAGCAGCTTAAACGGTGCAGGGCCCCAGCACTTT
TRBV2	-	TRBJ1-3	-	CTSSFGGGANLLSGNTIYF	TGTACCAGCAGTTTCGGGGGGGGTGCAAACCTCCTCTCTGGAAACACCATATATTTT
TRBV4-1	-	TRBJ1-4	few	CASSQGGKDEKLFF	TGCGCCAGCAGCCAAGGGGGGAAGGATGAAAAACTGTTTTTT
TRBV20-1	-	TRBJ1-1	few	CSRRANTEAFF	TGCAGTAGAAGGGCGAACACTGAAGCTTTCTTT
TRBV20-1	TRBD1	TRBJ1-2	-	CSATRQGEGYTF	TGCAGTGCTACAAGACAGGGAGAAGGCTACACCTTC
TRBV20-1	-	TRBJ2-3	-	CSARGGRPDTQYF	TGCAGTGCTAGGGGCGGCAGACCAGATACGCAGTATTTT
TRBV12-3/TRBV12-4	-	TRBJ1-4	-	CASSFLRSEYNEKLFF	TGTGCCAGCAGTTTCCTTCGGTCAGAATATAATGAAAAACTGTTTTTT
TRBV19	-	TRBJ2-7	few	CASSIAPLSYEQYF	TGTGCCAGTAGTATAGCTCCGCTCTCCTACGAGCAGTACTTC
TRBV24-1	-	TRBJ2-7	once	CATSDEDQVVYEQYF	TGTGCCACCAGTGATGAGGATCAGGTAGTCTACGAGCAGTACTTC
TRBV7-9	-	TRBJ2-4	-	CASSPDVWGAAKNIQYF	TGTGCCAGCAGCCCCGATGTGTGGGGCGCAGCCAAAAACATTCAGTACTTC